The clone carrying this TCR beta chain was picked up many times. No antigen is known for it. These data belong to a study of response to subunit inactivated influenza vaccine. Findings and caveats of the study: T cells newly recruited by each seasonal influenza vaccination are few, the authors suggested.

MiXCR, run by TCRdb on the RT-PCR reads, gives a single entry per CDR3 protein. The sample has about 570,000 distinct CDR3 sequences, 10% to 15% seen once. Germline CDR1 and CDR2: MGHRA and YSYEKL. V trimming: 0 bases; J trimming: 6 bases; junction bases outside the gene matches: 10. This CDR3 comprises 17 residues. The source of this sequence is a man in his fifties or sixties who received an inactivated influenza vaccine. The sample in question was PBMCs from blood, obtained on the day of vaccination. The chain uses TRBV4-1 and TRBJ1-5; TRBD1 aligns across 8 bases. The CDR3 region has the DNA TGCGCCAGCAGCCAAGATCAGTTCAGGGGGCGAGGTCAGCCCCAGCATTTT. It is translated as CASSQDQFRGRGQPQHF.